Each of the 30 T cell receptor beta chains below was sequenced from the same sample in a study of cytomegalovirus exposure and HLA in healthy donors. The PCR used 60 Vbeta and 13 Jbeta primers. Method: immunoSEQ multiplex PCR; TCRdb's copy keeps in-frame clones and lacks some. The sample contains approximately 190,000 clones, around three quarters of which appear only once. Sequenced input: PBMCs. The receptors were gathered from a woman between 25 and 40 years old in good health and CMV-seropositive.

A few counts support this clone. The chain couples TRBV6-1 to TRBJ1-4; the D is unclear. This CDR3 is 13 amino acids long. The germline V gene has CDR1 MNHNS and CDR2 SASEGT. The V gene lost 1 base and the J gene lost 8 bases, with 8 bases spanning the gap. As DNA, the CDR3 is TGTGCCAGCAGTGAAGGATGGGAGGAAAAACTGTTTTTT. Amino acids: CASSEGWEEKLFF.

The rearrangement joins TRBV28 to TRBJ2-1; the match to TRBD2 covers 10 bases. The CDR3 contains 19 residues. Germline-derived CDR1 and CDR2 are MDHEN and SYDVKM. Unmatched junction bases numbered 18, after V lost 1 base and J lost 9 bases. DNA for the CDR3: TGTGCCAGCAGTTTATTTAGGAGCTCCCGGGCTAGCGGGAGAGCTGAGCAGTTCTTC. This encodes CASSLFRSSRASGRAEQFF.

The rearrangement joins TRBV6-5 to TRBJ2-2; D perhaps matches TRBD2 (6 bases). CDR1 MNHEY and CDR2 SVGAGI come from the germline V gene. This CDR3 contains 11 residues. V lost 6 bases, J lost 7 bases, and 6 bases lay in between. The CDR3 reads CASRGLGELFF. DNA for the CDR3: TGTGCCAGCAGGGGACTCGGGGAGCTGTTTTTT.

This chain connects TRBV30 to TRBJ2-7; TRBD2 agrees at 13 bases. CDR1 and CDR2 from the germline V gene are GTSNPN and SVGIG (reference sequence). V shed 8 bases, J shed 3 bases, and the junction held 7 bases outside the gene matches. This CDR3 has 14 amino acids. CDR3 region: CATRGLAGFYEQYF. As DNA, the CDR3 is TGTGCCACGCGGGGACTAGCGGGATTCTACGAGCAGTACTTC.

V usage is TRBV5-1 and J usage is TRBJ2-5; 7 bases are a match to TRBD1. CDR3 length: 13 residues. CDR1 is SGHRS, CDR2 YFSETQ, per germline. The ends lost 5 bases at V and 1 base at J; junction bases unmatched: 2. The CDR3 nucleotides are TGCGCCAGCAGTCGGGACAGCCAAGAGACCCAGTACTTC. Translated: CASSRDSQETQYF.

This sequence joins TRBV5-4 and TRBJ2-5; 14 nucleotides match TRBD2. The CDR3 is 16 amino acids. V dropped 3 bases and J dropped 5; count of bases not matched to a gene: 6. The germline CDR1 and CDR2 sequences are SGHNT and YYREEE (reference sequence). The CDR3 DNA is TGTGCCAGCAGCTCTGGGACTAGCGGGAGAACGGAGACCCAGTACTTC. Translated, it gives CASSSGTSGRTETQYF.

The chain couples TRBV4-1 to TRBJ1-2; the match to TRBD1 covers 10 bases. Trimming took 1 base from V and 8 from J; bases not matched to a gene: 7. The CDR3 extends over 15 amino acids. Looked up from germline, CDR1 is MGHRA and CDR2 is YSYEKL. Written as DNA, the CDR3 is TGCGCCAGCAGCCAAGGAACGGGACAGGGGATAGGCTACACCTTC. Its translation is CASSQGTGQGIGYTF.

This rearrangement joins TRBV11-3 to TRBJ2-2; 7 bases are shared with TRBD1. V shed 6 bases, J shed 6 bases, and the junction held 10 bases outside the gene matches. Germline loops: CDR1 SGHNT, CDR2 YENEEA. This CDR3 contains 15 residues. The CDR3 coding sequence is TGTGCCAGCAGTCGACAGGGTAGTGTGTCCGGGGAGCTGTTTTTT. Protein product: CASSRQGSVSGELFF.

This clone was detected only once. Sequence at one end of the junction differs from germline and may be a read error. This chain joins TRBV11-3 and TRBJ1-2, with 8 bases fitting TRBD1. CDR3 length equals 18 residues. Per the germline V gene, CDR1 is SGHNT and CDR2 is YENEEA. CDR3 DNA sequence: TGTGCCAGCAGTTTAGAGGACAGGGTGAATGAGTTAAACTATGGCTACACCTTC. Translated: CASSLEDRVNELNYGYTF.

About this clone: One junction end does not reproduce the germline sequence, and a read error may be involved. The chain recombines TRBV7-7 with TRBJ2-2, with D unclear. This CDR3 has 13 residues. Germline CDR1 SSHAT, CDR2 FNYEAQ (reference sequence). DNA for the CDR3: TGTGCTAGCAGCCAACAAAACACCGGGGAGCTGTTTTTT. It translates to CASSQQNTGELFF.

The chain is built from TRBV28 and TRBJ2-2; TRBD2 agrees at 9 bases. Germline V gene sequence: CDR1 MDHEN, CDR2 SYDVKM. This CDR3 has 15 amino acids. The trim removed 4 bases at V and 6 bases at J, leaving 6 bases unmatched. CDR3: CASSYIAGVPGELFF. CDR3 coding DNA: TGTGCCAGCAGTTACATAGCGGGAGTTCCCGGGGAGCTGTTTTTT.

The chain links TRBV7-2 to TRBJ2-3; 8 nucleotides align to TRBD2. The CDR3 has 15 residues. Trimming at V came to 5 bases and at J to 6 bases, leaving 10 bases not matched to a gene. The germline V gene encodes CDR1 SGHTA and CDR2 FQGNSA. Written as DNA, the CDR3 is TGTGCCAGCAGCCCCAGGGCGGGCGGGAGGGATACGCAGTATTTT. Its protein is CASSPRAGGRDTQYF.

V is TRBV7-2 and J is TRBJ2-5; a weak D match, TRBD1 (6 bases). Looked up from germline, CDR1 is SGHTA and CDR2 is FQGNSA. The CDR3 loop spans 16 amino acids. V was pared by 5 bases and J by 0 bases, with 16 bases between. The CDR3 nucleotides are TGTGCCAGCAGCCCGCAGGGGCTGCGGTACCAAGAGACCCAGTACTTC. Protein sequence: CASSPQGLRYQETQYF.

This chain uses TRBV11-2 with TRBJ2-1, with D perhaps TRBD1 (5 bases). Germline V gene lookup returns CDR1 SGHAT and CDR2 FQNNGV. Trimming removed 3 bases at V and 8 bases at J, with 11 bases between. The CDR3 consists of 13 residues. The CDR3 DNA reads TGTGCCAGCAGCTTGGGGCCGCGCGATGAGCAGTTCTTC. Translating gives CASSLGPRDEQFF.

The chain is built from TRBV28 and TRBJ2-5; 11 bases align to TRBD1. Trimming took 6 bases from V and 4 from J; bases not matched to a gene: 13. The CDR3 length is 17 residues. Germline assignment: CDR1 MDHEN and CDR2 SYDVKM. CDR3 sequence: CASSPGWDRGFTETQYF. As DNA, the CDR3 is TGTGCCAGCAGCCCCGGTTGGGACAGGGGGTTTACAGAGACCCAGTACTTC.

V gene TRBV5-5 combines with J gene TRBJ1-6; D gene ambiguous. From germline, CDR1 is SGHKS and CDR2 YYEKEE (reference sequence). CDR3 size: 16 residues. Trimming took off 4 bases at V and 0 bases at J, with 11 bases between the two ends. CDR3 bases: TGTGCCAGCAGCCACTTCCCGAGCTCCTATAATTCACCCCTCCACTTT. It specifies CASSHFPSSYNSPLHF. Drawing the rest from reference TRBV5-5 and TRBJ1-6, the complete variable domain is DAGVTQSPTHLIKTRGQQVTLRCSPISGHKSVSWYQQVLGQGPQFIFQYYEKEERGRGNFPDRFSARQFPNYSSELNVNALLLGDSALYLCASSHFPSSYNSPLHFGNGTRLTVT.

The chain combines TRBV5-1 with TRBJ2-2; D gene ambiguous. The CDR3 covers 15 residues. Deletions cut 0 bases from V and 1 base from J, with 7 bases between. CDR1 and CDR2 from the germline V gene are SGHRS and YFSETQ. CDR3 in amino acids: CASSLVTRNTGELFF. CDR3 coding DNA: TGCGCCAGCAGCTTGGTAACCAGGAACACCGGGGAGCTGTTTTTT.

This chain links TRBV4-1 with TRBJ2-1, with a tentative D call TRBD2 (6 bases). This CDR3 is 17 amino acids long. CDR1 and CDR2 from the germline V gene are MGHRA and YSYEKL. V shed 0 bases and J shed 6 bases, with 18 bases lying between them. The CDR3 loop reads CASSQDSYPRLGNEQFF. DNA of the CDR3: TGCGCCAGCAGCCAAGATTCATATCCGCGACTAGGCAATGAGCAGTTCTTC.

The chain links TRBV5-1 to TRBJ2-1; D gene unclear. This CDR3 comprises 11 residues. Germline CDR1 SGHRS, CDR2 YFSETQ. V lost 2 bases, J lost 9 bases, and 6 bases lay in between. CDR3 bases: TGCGCCAGCAGCTTTTCGAGTGAGCAGTTCTTC. Its translation is CASSFSSEQFF.

The rearrangement joins TRBV4-2 to TRBJ2-1; 8 nucleotides match TRBD2. The V gene's germline CDR1 is LGHNA and CDR2 YNFKEQ. V dropped 2 bases and J dropped 9; count of bases not matched to a gene: 18. This CDR3 is built from 18 residues. In nucleotides, the CDR3 is TGTGCCAGCAGCCAACGTTCGGGAGGGCCTGTCGATTACGGTGAGCAGTTCTTC. It is translated as CASSQRSGGPVDYGEQFF.

The chain is built from TRBV30 and TRBJ1-3; no clear D. V was clipped by 5 bases and J by 0 bases, with 8 bases between them. CDR1 GTSNPN and CDR2 SVGIG come from the germline V gene (reference sequence). The CDR3 is 13 residues long. The CDR3 DNA follows: TGTGCCTGGGAGCGGGACTCTGGAAACACCATATATTTT. Its translation: CAWERDSGNTIYF.

V and J are TRBV6-1 and TRBJ2-1, with D possibly being TRBD1 (5 bases). This CDR3 comprises 16 residues. Trimming stripped 3 bases from V and 4 bases from J, with 16 bases between. From germline, CDR1 is MNHNS and CDR2 SASEGT. This chain's CDR3 is CASSDAGIRAYNEQFF. CDR3 DNA: TGTGCCAGCAGTGACGCAGGGATACGCGCGTACAATGAGCAGTTCTTC.

The chain carries TRBV5-8 and TRBJ1-1, with 8 bases aligning to TRBD1. CDR1 is SGHTS, CDR2 YDEGEE, per germline. CDR3 length equals 13 residues. The V segment lost 2 bases and the J segment 4 bases; nucleotides outside the gene matches: 1. CDR3 amino acids: CASSFDRGTEAFF. CDR3 DNA: TGTGCCAGCAGCTTTGACAGGGGCACTGAAGCTTTCTTT. The whole variable domain, filled in from reference TRBV5-8 and TRBJ1-1, reads EAGVTQSPTHLIKTRGQQATLRCSPISGHTSVYWYQQALGLGLQFLLWYDEGEERNRGNFPPRFSGRQFPNYSSELNVNALELEDSALYLCASSFDRGTEAFFGQGTRLTVV.

CDR3 loop: CSVKSSGPAANYGYTF. DNA of the CDR3: TGCAGCGTTAAATCATCAGGCCCCGCCGCTAACTATGGCTACACCTTC. The rearrangement joins TRBV29-1 to TRBJ1-2; D is ambiguous. The germline V and J ends were trimmed by 5 bases and 0 bases, with 19 bases remaining between them. CDR3 size: 16 residues. In germline, CDR1 is SQVTM, CDR2 ANQGSEA.

The rearrangement links TRBV21-1 to TRBJ2-1; the table's D call of TRBD2 was not tested on the DNA. TRBV21-1 is an annotated pseudogene. This CDR3 is 18 amino acids long. The CDR3 protein is CASSKAGSGRQWCNEQFF. CDR3 nucleotide sequence: TGTGCCAGCAGCAAAGCAGGCAGCGGGAGGCAGTGGTGCAATGAGCAGTTCTTC.

The V and J genes are TRBV7-2 and TRBJ1-4; weak D call: TRBD1 (5 bases). The germline CDR1 and CDR2 sequences are SGHTA and FQGNSA. The CDR3 has 14 residues. V dropped 4 bases and J dropped 5 bases, with 11 bases sitting between them. The CDR3 nucleotides are TGTGCCAGCAGCTCCAGACAGAGAAATGAAAAACTGTTTTTT. It is translated as CASSSRQRNEKLFF.

This clone was seen a few times. The chain has TRBV11-2 and TRBJ1-5, with TRBD1 as a possible D gene (5 bases). The V gene lost 2 bases and the J gene lost 6 bases, with 20 bases spanning the gap. The CDR3 has 17 amino acids. Germline CDR1 is SGHAT and CDR2 is FQNNGV. DNA of the CDR3: TGTGCCAGCAGCTTACCCCCCAGGCGGGGGTGGTCTCAGCCCCAGCATTTT. The encoded protein is CASSLPPRRGWSQPQHF. The full variable domain, in which reference TRBV11-2 and TRBJ1-5 provide the parts outside the CDR3, is EAGVAQSPRYKIIEKRQSVAFWCNPISGHATLYWYQQILGQGPKLLIQFQNNGVVDDSQLPKDRFSAERLKGVDSTLKIQPAKLEDSAVYLCASSLPPRRGWSQPQHFGDGTRLSIL.

The sample holds a few counts of this clone. The gene calls are TRBV6-5 and TRBJ2-7; 7 nucleotides match TRBD1. CDR1 MNHEY and CDR2 SVGAGI come from the germline V gene. The V and J ends lost 7 bases and 0 bases, in that order; junction bases with no gene match: 9. The CDR3 totals 15 residues. In nucleotides, the CDR3 is TGTGCCAGCACCCCAGGGGGACAGAGCTCCTACGAGCAGTACTTC. Its translation: CASTPGGQSSYEQYF.

The chain links TRBV15 to TRBJ2-3; D is ambiguous. CDR1 and CDR2 from the germline V gene are LNHNV and YYDKDF (reference sequence). CDR3 length equals 14 residues. V was pared by 0 bases and J by 8 bases, with 12 bases between. DNA of the CDR3: TGTGCCACCAGCAGAGACTCTCCGCGGCCTACGCAGTATTTT. This gives the protein CATSRDSPRPTQYF.

This sequence joins TRBV6-1 and TRBJ1-2, with 7 bases aligning to TRBD1. CDR3 length: 13 residues. Losses at the gene ends were 6 bases for V and 2 bases for J; bases not matched to a gene: 3. Germline V gives CDR1 MNHNS, CDR2 SASEGT. The CDR3 DNA is TGTGCCAGCAGGACAGGGTCAAACTATGGCTACACCTTC. Translation: CASRTGSNYGYTF.